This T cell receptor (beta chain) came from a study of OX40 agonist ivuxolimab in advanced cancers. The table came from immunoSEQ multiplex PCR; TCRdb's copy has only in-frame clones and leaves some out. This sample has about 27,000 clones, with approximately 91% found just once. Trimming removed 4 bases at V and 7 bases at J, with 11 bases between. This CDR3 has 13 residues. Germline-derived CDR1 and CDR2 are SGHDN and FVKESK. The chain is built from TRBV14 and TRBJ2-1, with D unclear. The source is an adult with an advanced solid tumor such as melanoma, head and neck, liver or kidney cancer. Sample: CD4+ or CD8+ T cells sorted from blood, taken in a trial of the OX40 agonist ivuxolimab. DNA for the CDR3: TGTGCCAGCAGCCTACCTGTCCTGAATGAGCAGTTCTTC. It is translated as CASSLPVLNEQFF.